These 25 T cell receptor beta chains were all obtained from the same sample, sequenced in a study of blood T cell repertoires in COVID-19. Profiled with immunoSEQ multiplex PCR; TCRdb holds only in-frame clones, not every one. Of roughly 180,000 clones listed, over 70% were seen once; the top ten hold approximately 15%. Material: PBMCs or T cells enriched from blood (not recorded which). Every receptor here comes from a man aged 60 to 69 who had been exposed to COVID-19.

The CDR3 spells CASSEDLITEAFF. The CDR3 nucleotides are TGTGCCAGCAGTGAAGACTTGATCACTGAAGCTTTCTTT. The gene calls are TRBV2 and TRBJ1-1; D uncertain. Trimming left V 1 base short and J 4 bases short, with 7 bases between. The CDR3 contains 13 residues. CDR1 SNHLY and CDR2 FYNNEI come from the germline V gene.

The V and J genes are TRBV5-4 and TRBJ1-5, with 8 positions matching TRBD1. J gave up 4 bases and V 4 bases, and 10 bases lay outside the gene matches. Germline-derived CDR1 and CDR2 are SGHNT and YYREEE (reference sequence). This CDR3 spans 16 amino acids. CDR3 in DNA: TGTGCCAGCAGCGCTTCAACAGGGGGAGCGAATCAGCCCCAGCATTTT. Its protein product is CASSASTGGANQPQHF.

V gene TRBV6-6 combines with J gene TRBJ1-2; a possible D gene is TRBD1 (6 bases). Germline CDR1 reads MNHNY; CDR2 reads SVGAGI (reference sequence). With 9 bases removed from V and 3 bases from J, the gap between germline ends came to 14 bases. This CDR3 spans 13 amino acids. In DNA form, the CDR3 reads TGTGCCAGTAACCCAGGGGTTGACTATGGCTACACCTTC. This sequence encodes CASNPGVDYGYTF.

V usage is TRBV7-2 and J usage is TRBJ2-2; 10 bases agree with TRBD2. Germline CDR1 is SGHTA and CDR2 is FQGNSA. This CDR3 contains 15 residues. V lost 8 bases, J lost 6 bases, and 9 bases stayed unmatched. The CDR3 coding sequence is TGTGCCAGCTATAAATCGCTAGCGGGAGCCGGGGAGCTGTTTTTT. This codes for CASYKSLAGAGELFF.

The CDR3 spells CASSAHARIAGDPHEQFF. CDR3 nucleotide sequence: TGTGCCAGCAGTGCACACGCTCGAATAGCGGGAGATCCACATGAGCAGTTCTTC. The V and J genes are TRBV28 and TRBJ2-1; 9 bases are a match to TRBD2. The CDR3 runs to 18 residues. Unmatched junction bases numbered 19, after V lost 5 bases and J lost 8 bases. Germline CDR1 MDHEN, CDR2 SYDVKM. Combining the CDR3 with reference TRBV28 and TRBJ2-1 gives the whole variable domain DVKVTQSSRYLVKRTGEKVFLECVQDMDHENMFWYRQDPGLGLRLIYFSYDVKMKEKGDIPEGYSVSREKKERFSLILESASTNQTSMYLCASSAHARIAGDPHEQFFGPGTRLTVL.

The chain uses TRBV2 and TRBJ2-5; maybe TRBD1 (6 bases). This CDR3 spans 12 amino acids. Germline values: CDR1 SNHLY, CDR2 FYNNEI. V was trimmed by 6 bases and J by 3 bases, leaving 8 bases between them. The CDR3 sequence is CASRQGKETQYF. The CDR3 region has the DNA TGTGCCAGCAGACAGGGCAAAGAGACCCAGTACTTC. The variable domain in full, with the rest retrieved from reference TRBV2 and TRBJ2-5, is EPEVTQTPSHQVTQMGQEVILRCVPISNHLYFYWYRQILGQKVEFLVSFYNNEISEKSEIFDDQFSVERPDGSNFTLKIRSTKLEDSAMYFCASRQGKETQYFGPGTRLLVL.

This clone appeared once. The chain has TRBV7-9 and TRBJ2-1; TRBD2 aligns across 15 bases. V lost 3 bases and J lost 7; bases outside the gene matches: 7. Germline values: CDR1 SEHNR, CDR2 FQNEAQ (reference sequence). CDR3 length: 17 residues. CDR3 in DNA: TGTGCCAGCAGCTTCCCTACCGGGACTAGCGGGAGGAATGAGCAGTTCTTC. As protein: CASSFPTGTSGRNEQFF.

The chain joins TRBV7-3 to TRBJ2-7; maybe TRBD1 (5 bases). This CDR3 has 15 residues. V gave up 5 bases and J gave up 1 base, with 15 bases separating them. CDR1 is SGHTA and CDR2 is FQGTGA in the germline V gene. The CDR3 DNA reads TGTGCCAGCAGCCTATATGGAACAGGTTCCTACGAGCAGTACTTC. Encoded protein: CASSLYGTGSYEQYF.

The chain combines TRBV28 with TRBJ1-4, with TRBD1 matching 8 bases. Germline V gene sequence: CDR1 MDHEN, CDR2 SYDVKM. CDR3 length: 15 amino acids. The V segment lost 5 bases and the J segment 7 bases; nucleotides outside the gene matches: 9. The CDR3 nucleotides are TGTGCCAGCAGTCCGCGACAGGGGAGGGGTGAAAAACTGTTTTTT. It encodes CASSPRQGRGEKLFF.

The chain carries TRBV28 and TRBJ2-1, with D possibly TRBD1 on 5 matching bases. The length of the CDR3 is 15 residues. The ends were cut back, 2 bases at V and 7 bases at J, with 15 bases in the middle. CDR1 is MDHEN and CDR2 is SYDVKM in the germline V gene. In nucleotides, the CDR3 is TGTGCCAGCAGTTTAGGTGGCGGCAGGGTAAATGAGCAGTTCTTC. It encodes CASSLGGGRVNEQFF.

The rearrangement joins TRBV29-1 to TRBJ2-7; possibly TRBD2 for D (5 bases). The CDR3 runs to 12 residues. Germline V CDR1 and CDR2: SQVTM, ANQGSEA. V was shortened by 6 bases and J by 4 bases, with 13 bases between the two germline ends. CDR3: CSVRGSGYEQYF. The CDR3 nucleotides are TGCAGCGTACGTGGAAGCGGATACGAGCAGTACTTC.

This chain joins TRBV7-3 and TRBJ1-2, with D hard to call. CDR1 and CDR2 (germline): SGHTA, FQGTGA. Trimming pared 1 base from V and 4 bases from J, leaving 7 bases between. The CDR3 totals 13 residues. CDR3 protein: CASSLNSFYGYTF. In DNA form, the CDR3 reads TGTGCCAGCAGCTTAAACTCTTTCTATGGCTACACCTTC. The complete variable domain, with remaining parts taken from reference TRBV7-3 and TRBJ1-2, reads GAGVSQTPSNKVTEKGKYVELRCDPISGHTALYWYRQSLGQGPEFLIYFQGTGAADDSGLPNDRFFAVRPEGSVSTLKIQRTERGDSAVYLCASSLNSFYGYTFGSGTRLTVV.

This chain links TRBV10-1 with TRBJ2-1; 12 bases align to TRBD1. From germline, CDR1 is WNHNN and CDR2 SYGVQD (reference sequence). The CDR3 loop spans 17 amino acids. Trimming cost V 4 bases and J 7 bases; bases outside gene matches: 11. The CDR3 sequence is CASSANLGGQGANEQFF. The CDR3 bases are TGCGCCAGCAGTGCAAACCTAGGGGGACAGGGGGCGAATGAGCAGTTCTTC.

J is TRBJ1-2 and V is TRBV27; tentative D call: TRBD1 (5 bases). Germline CDR1 MNHEY, CDR2 SMNVEV (reference sequence). V was shortened by 8 bases and J by 2 bases, with 12 bases between the two germline ends. The CDR3 contains 13 residues. DNA of the CDR3: TGTGCCAGCGGGGGGTTCCGAAACTATGGCTACACCTTC. It specifies CASGGFRNYGYTF.

The chain joins TRBV19 to TRBJ1-4; D is possibly TRBD1 (6 bases). The CDR3 is 14 residues long. The V and J ends lost 3 bases and 7 bases respectively, with 12 bases between them. Germline V gene data show CDR1 as LNHDA and CDR2 as SQIVND (reference sequence). The CDR3 sequence: CASSIYREGEKLFF. CDR3 bases: TGTGCCAGTAGTATTTACAGGGAAGGTGAAAAACTGTTTTTT. Full variable domain (remainder filled in from reference TRBV19 and TRBJ1-4): DGGITQSPKYLFRKEGQNVTLSCEQNLNHDAMYWYRQDPGQGLRLIYYSQIVNDFQKGDIAEGYSVSREKKESFPLTVTSAQKNPTAFYLCASSIYREGEKLFFGSGTQLSVL.

As DNA, the CDR3 is TGTGCCAGCAGACAAAGACCCCAGGGAACTGAAGCTTTCTTT. The encoded protein is CASRQRPQGTEAFF. The chain couples TRBV5-6 to TRBJ1-1, with a weak D call TRBD1 (5 bases). CDR3 size: 14 residues. CDR1 SGHDT and CDR2 YYEEEE come from the germline V gene. V dropped 5 bases and J dropped 5 bases, with 16 bases sitting between them.

The rearrangement uses TRBV2 and TRBJ2-5; D is perhaps TRBD1 (6 bases). The V gene lost 10 bases and the J gene lost 2 bases, with 14 bases spanning the gap. This CDR3 is 13 amino acids long. Germline-derived CDR1 and CDR2 are SNHLY and FYNNEI. The CDR3 region is CATHRDRQETQYF. The CDR3 DNA reads as TGTGCCACCCACAGGGACCGACAAGAGACCCAGTACTTC.

The CDR3 protein is CAWSISWNTEAFF. CDR3 coding DNA: TGTGCCTGGAGTATCTCTTGGAACACTGAAGCTTTCTTT. The J gene is TRBJ1-1, the V gene TRBV30; D unresolved. The germline CDR1 and CDR2 sequences are GTSNPN and SVGIG (reference sequence). Trimming cost V 2 bases and J 1 base, with 8 bases left between them. The CDR3 runs 13 residues.

Only one count was recorded for this clone. The chain joins TRBV7-3 to TRBJ2-7; 11 bases agree with TRBD2. Germline CDR1 SGHTA, CDR2 FQGTGA. The CDR3 covers 15 residues. J was trimmed by 3 bases and V by 1 base; bases with no gene match: 2. The DNA of the CDR3 is TGTGCCAGCAGCTTAATAGCGGGAGGGGTCTACGAGCAGTACTTC. This codes for CASSLIAGGVYEQYF.

This clone was seen ten or more times. This chain uses TRBV28 with TRBJ2-7; tentative D call: TRBD1 (7 bases). In germline, CDR1 is MDHEN, CDR2 SYDVKM. Trimming took off 8 bases at V and 5 bases at J, with 13 bases between the two ends. The CDR3 runs to 12 residues. The CDR3 DNA reads TGTGCCAGCGGGGGGACAGCGCACGAGCAGTACTTC. It translates to CASGGTAHEQYF. Variable domain in full (rest from reference TRBV28 and TRBJ2-7): DVKVTQSSRYLVKRTGEKVFLECVQDMDHENMFWYRQDPGLGLRLIYFSYDVKMKEKGDIPEGYSVSREKKERFSLILESASTNQTSMYLCASGGTAHEQYFGPGTRLTVT.

Only one count was recorded for this clone. Its ends do not fully match the called genes, so a read error is possible. V gene TRBV5-8 combines with J gene TRBJ2-1; possible D gene TRBD1, 5 bases. CDR1 is SGHTS and CDR2 is YDEGEE in the germline V gene. CDR3 length: 11 amino acids. CDR3: CASRLQVQRLF. CDR3 nucleotide sequence: TGTGCCAGCAGACTACAGGTGCAAAGACTCTTC.

This sequence joins TRBV29-1 and TRBJ2-7, with D maybe TRBD1 (6 bases). This CDR3 region has 13 residues. The germline V gene has CDR1 SQVTM and CDR2 ANQGSEA. Here the CDR3 reads CRLQGLSSYEQYF. CDR3 in DNA: TGCAGATTACAGGGTCTTAGCTCCTACGAGCAGTACTTC.

This clone was seen more than once but under ten times. This chain joins TRBV18 and TRBJ1-3; no reliable D call. Trimming took off 1 base at V and 0 bases at J, with 13 bases between the two ends. CDR1 and CDR2 from the germline V gene are KGHSH and LQKENI. The CDR3 covers 17 residues. The chain's CDR3 is CASSPLQVGNSGNTIYF. CDR3 nucleotides: TGTGCCAGCTCACCACTTCAGGTCGGAAACTCTGGAAACACCATATATTTT.

The rearrangement joins TRBV3-1 (or the pseudogene TRBV3-2) to TRBJ1-3, with D unclear. The germline V gene has CDR1 LGHDT and CDR2 YNNKEL (reference sequence). The germline V and J ends were trimmed by 2 bases and 0 bases, with 14 bases remaining between them. The CDR3 extends over 17 amino acids. Written as DNA, the CDR3 is TGTGCCAGCAGCCAATTCGATGCGTTTTTCTCTGGAAACACCATATATTTT. As protein: CASSQFDAFFSGNTIYF.

V gene TRBV7-8 combines with J gene TRBJ2-2; 12 bases map to TRBD2. This CDR3 region has 18 residues. The V gene's germline CDR1 is SGHVS and CDR2 FQNEAQ. J was trimmed by 3 bases and V by 7 bases; bases with no gene match: 12. The CDR3 here is CASTPGTSGSFHTGELFF. Written as DNA, the CDR3 is TGTGCCAGCACCCCCGGGACTAGCGGGTCCTTCCACACCGGGGAGCTGTTTTTT. The full variable domain, with the rest looked up from reference TRBV7-8 and TRBJ2-2, is GAGVSQSPRYKVAKRGQDVALRCDPISGHVSLFWYQQALGQGPEFLTYFQNEAQLDKSGLPSDRFFAERPEGSVSTLKIQRTQQEDSAVYLCASTPGTSGSFHTGELFFGEGSRLTVL.